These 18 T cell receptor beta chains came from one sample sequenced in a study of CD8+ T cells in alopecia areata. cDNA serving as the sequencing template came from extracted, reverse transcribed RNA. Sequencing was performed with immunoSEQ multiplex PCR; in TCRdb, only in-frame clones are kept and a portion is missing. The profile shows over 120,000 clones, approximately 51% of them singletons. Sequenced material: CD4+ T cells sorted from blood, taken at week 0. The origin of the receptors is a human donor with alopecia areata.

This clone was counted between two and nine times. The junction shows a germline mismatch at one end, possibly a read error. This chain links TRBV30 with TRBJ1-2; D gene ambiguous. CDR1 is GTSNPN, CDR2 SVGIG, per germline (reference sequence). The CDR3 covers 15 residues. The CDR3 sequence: CAWSGFGETNYGHTF. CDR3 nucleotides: TGTGCCTGGAGTGGCTTTGGGGAGACTAACTATGGCCACACCTTC.

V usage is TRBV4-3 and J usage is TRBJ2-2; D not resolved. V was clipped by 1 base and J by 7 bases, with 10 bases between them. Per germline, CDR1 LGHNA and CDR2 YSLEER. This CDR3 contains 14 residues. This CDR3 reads CASSQGSGNGELFF. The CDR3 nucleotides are TGCGCCAGCAGCCAAGGTTCGGGTAACGGGGAGCTGTTTTTT.

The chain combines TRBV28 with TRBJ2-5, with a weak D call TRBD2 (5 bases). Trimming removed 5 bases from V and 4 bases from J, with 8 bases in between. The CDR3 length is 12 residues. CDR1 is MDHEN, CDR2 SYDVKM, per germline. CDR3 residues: CASSAGGETQYF. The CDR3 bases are TGTGCCAGCAGTGCGGGTGGAGAGACCCAGTACTTC.

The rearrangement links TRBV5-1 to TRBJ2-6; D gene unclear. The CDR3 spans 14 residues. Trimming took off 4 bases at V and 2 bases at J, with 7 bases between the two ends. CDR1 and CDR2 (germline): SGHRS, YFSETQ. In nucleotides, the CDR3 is TGCGCCAGCAGCCAGGACCCTGGGGCCAACGTCCTGACTTTC. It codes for CASSQDPGANVLTF.

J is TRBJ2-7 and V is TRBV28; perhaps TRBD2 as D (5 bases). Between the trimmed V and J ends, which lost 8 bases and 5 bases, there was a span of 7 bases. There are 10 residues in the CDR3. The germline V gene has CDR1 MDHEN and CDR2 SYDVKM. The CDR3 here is CASLGNEQYF. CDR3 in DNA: TGTGCCAGCCTCGGGAACGAGCAGTACTTC. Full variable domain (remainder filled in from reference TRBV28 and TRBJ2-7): DVKVTQSSRYLVKRTGEKVFLECVQDMDHENMFWYRQDPGLGLRLIYFSYDVKMKEKGDIPEGYSVSREKKERFSLILESASTNQTSMYLCASLGNEQYFGPGTRLTVT.

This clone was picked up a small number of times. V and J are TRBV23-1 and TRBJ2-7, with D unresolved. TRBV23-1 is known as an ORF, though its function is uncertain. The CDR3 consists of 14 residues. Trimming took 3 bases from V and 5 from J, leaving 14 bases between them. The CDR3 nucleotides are TGCGCCAGCAGTCAGTTGGGCAAAAGGCACGAGCAGTACTTC. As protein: CASSQLGKRHEQYF.

CDR3 DNA sequence: TGCAGCGGGGGAGGAGCCCGGGTAAACGAGCAGTACTTC. Residues: CSGGGARVNEQYF. V usage is TRBV29-1 and J usage is TRBJ2-7, with D tentatively TRBD2 (6 bases). This CDR3 has 13 amino acids. CDR1 SQVTM and CDR2 ANQGSEA come from the germline V gene. Trimming took 7 bases from V and 5 from J, leaving 18 bases between them.

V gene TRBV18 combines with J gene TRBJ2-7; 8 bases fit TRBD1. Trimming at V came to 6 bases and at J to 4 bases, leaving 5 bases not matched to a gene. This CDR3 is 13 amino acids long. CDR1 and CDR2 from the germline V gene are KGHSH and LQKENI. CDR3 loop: CASSPRQGYEQYF. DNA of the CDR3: TGTGCCAGCTCCCCTCGACAGGGGTACGAGCAGTACTTC.

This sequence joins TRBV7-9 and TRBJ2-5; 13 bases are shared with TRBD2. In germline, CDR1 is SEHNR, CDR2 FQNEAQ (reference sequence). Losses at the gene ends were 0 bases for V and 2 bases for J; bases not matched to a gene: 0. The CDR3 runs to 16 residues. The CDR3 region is CASSLAGLAGQETQYF. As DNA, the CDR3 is TGTGCCAGCAGCTTAGCGGGACTAGCGGGGCAAGAGACCCAGTACTTC.

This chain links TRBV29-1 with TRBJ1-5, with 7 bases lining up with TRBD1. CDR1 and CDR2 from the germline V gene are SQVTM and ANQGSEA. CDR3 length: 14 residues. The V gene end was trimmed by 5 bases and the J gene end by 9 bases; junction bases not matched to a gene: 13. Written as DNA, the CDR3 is TGCAGCGTTAAAGCGGACAGGCGAGAGGGGCCCCAGCATTTT. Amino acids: CSVKADRREGPQHF. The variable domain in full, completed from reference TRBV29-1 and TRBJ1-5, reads SAVISQKPSRDICQRGTSLTIQCQVDSQVTMMFWYRQQPGQSLTLIATANQGSEATYESGFVIDKFPISRPNLTFSTLTVSNMSPEDSSIYLCSVKADRREGPQHFGDGTRLSIL.

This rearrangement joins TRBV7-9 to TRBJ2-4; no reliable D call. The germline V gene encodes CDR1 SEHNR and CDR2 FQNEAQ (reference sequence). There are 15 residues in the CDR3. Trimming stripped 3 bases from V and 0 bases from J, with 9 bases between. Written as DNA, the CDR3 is TGTGCCAGCAGCTTCCCCGTATTAGCCAAAAACATTCAGTACTTC. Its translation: CASSFPVLAKNIQYF.

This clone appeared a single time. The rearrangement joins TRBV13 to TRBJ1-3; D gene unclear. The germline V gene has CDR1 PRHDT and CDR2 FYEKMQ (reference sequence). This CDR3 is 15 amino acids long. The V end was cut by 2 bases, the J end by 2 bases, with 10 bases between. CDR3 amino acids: CASSLTAEPGNTIYF. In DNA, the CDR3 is TGTGCCAGCAGCTTAACGGCGGAACCTGGAAACACCATATATTTT.

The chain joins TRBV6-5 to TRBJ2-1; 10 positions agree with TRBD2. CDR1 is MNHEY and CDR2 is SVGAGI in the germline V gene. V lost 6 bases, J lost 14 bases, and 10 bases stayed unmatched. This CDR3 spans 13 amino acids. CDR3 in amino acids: CASSGLAVPREFF. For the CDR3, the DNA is TGTGCCAGCAGCGGACTAGCGGTGCCCCGGGAGTTCTTC.

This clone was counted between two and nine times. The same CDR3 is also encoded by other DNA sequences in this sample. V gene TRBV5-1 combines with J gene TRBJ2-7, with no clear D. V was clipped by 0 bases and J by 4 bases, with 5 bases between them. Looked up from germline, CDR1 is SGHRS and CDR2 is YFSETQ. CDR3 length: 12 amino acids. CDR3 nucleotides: TGCGCCAGCAGCTTGGAAGGGTACGAGCAGTACTTC. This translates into CASSLEGYEQYF.

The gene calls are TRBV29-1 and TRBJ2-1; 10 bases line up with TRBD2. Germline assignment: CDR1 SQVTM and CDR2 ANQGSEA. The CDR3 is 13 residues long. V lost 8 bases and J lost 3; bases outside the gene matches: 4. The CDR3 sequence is CSTRTSGYNEQFF. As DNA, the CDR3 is TGCAGCACTCGGACTAGCGGCTACAATGAGCAGTTCTTC.

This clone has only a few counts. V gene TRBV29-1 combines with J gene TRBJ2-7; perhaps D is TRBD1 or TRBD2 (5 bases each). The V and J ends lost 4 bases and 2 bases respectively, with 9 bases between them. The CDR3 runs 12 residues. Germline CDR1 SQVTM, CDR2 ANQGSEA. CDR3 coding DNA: TGCAGCGTTGTGAGGGGAACCTACGAGCAGTACTTC. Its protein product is CSVVRGTYEQYF.

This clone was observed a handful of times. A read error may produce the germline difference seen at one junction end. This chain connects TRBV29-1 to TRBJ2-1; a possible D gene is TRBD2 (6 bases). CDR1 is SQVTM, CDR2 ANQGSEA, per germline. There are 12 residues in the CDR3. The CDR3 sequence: CSVEVGRNFRVF. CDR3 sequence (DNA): TGCAGCGTTGAAGTCGGGAGAAATTTTCGGGTCTTC.

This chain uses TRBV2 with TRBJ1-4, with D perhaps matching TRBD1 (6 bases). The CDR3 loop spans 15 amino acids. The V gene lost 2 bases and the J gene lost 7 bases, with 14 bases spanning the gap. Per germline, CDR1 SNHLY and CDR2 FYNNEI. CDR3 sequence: CASSEQGFVGEKLFF. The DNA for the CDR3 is TGTGCCAGCAGTGAACAGGGGTTTGTAGGTGAAAAACTGTTTTTT.